This T cell receptor beta chain was captured in a study of cytomegalovirus exposure and HLA in healthy donors. CDR1 and CDR2 from the germline V gene are MNHEY and SVGAGI. J lost 7 bases, V lost 0 bases, and 2 bases had no gene match. The CDR3 is made up of 15 amino acids. This clone occurred once. Here immunoSEQ multiplex PCR was the method, and the copy in TCRdb shows in-frame clones only, minus some. Here the sample spans roughly 130,000 clones, almost 90% being singletons. The rearrangement links TRBV6-5 to TRBJ1-4, with TRBD1 identical over 10 bases. The specimen sequenced was PBMCs. This clonotype was obtained from a man aged 25-40 years in good health and CMV-seronegative. This CDR3 reads CASSYSGTGAEKLFF. CDR3 DNA: TGTGCCAGCAGTTACTCTGGGACAGGGGCTGAAAAACTGTTTTTT.